This T cell receptor beta chain was sequenced for a study of blood T cell repertoires in COVID-19. Study overall: Spain, Italy and the United States supplied samples that represented acute and convalescent COVID-19. In each case, the material was cDNA or gDNA derived from T cells, B-cell-depleted T cells, or PBMCs.

Authors' analysis steps: Reference gene primer amplification gave estimated nucleated cell counts. TCRdb keeps only in-frame clones here, not all; method: immunoSEQ multiplex PCR. D and trimming were read from the DNA, whereas the V and J calls and clone size are those reported in that table. The repertoire consists of tens of thousands of clones, with less than 95% occurring once and the leading ten covering approximately 3%. The CDR3 runs 16 residues. V was cut by 6 bases and J by 1 base, with 16 bases left in between. Germline CDR1 and CDR2: SGHRS and YFSETQ. The chain couples TRBV5-1 to TRBJ2-2; D perhaps matches TRBD1 (5 bases). The sample was peripheral blood. The TCR originated in a man in his fifties with acute or convalescent COVID-19. Written as DNA, the CDR3 is TGCGCCAGCACCCCCCTGGGGCAGGGGAACACCGGGGAGCTGTTTTTT. As protein: CASTPLGQGNTGELFF.